Following are 16 T cell receptor beta chains from one sample sequenced in a study of T cell repertoires in cytomegalovirus infection. These receptors' antigens are unknown. Each CDR3 protein gets one entry after TCRdb re-called the reads with MiXCR. The data show about 130,000 distinct CDR3 sequences, 20% to 30% seen once. Sequencing used PBMCs, sequenced either directly or after in vitro stimulation (not recorded which). The receptors come from a human donor in good health (CMV status not recorded). Some clones in this sample may be carry-over from other donors' samples.

This chain links TRBV28 with TRBJ1-3; 8 bases map to TRBD1. V lost 6 bases to trimming and J lost 0 bases; unmatched junction nucleotides: 7. Germline V gives CDR1 MDHEN, CDR2 SYDVKM. This CDR3 contains 16 residues. For the CDR3, the DNA is TGTGCCAGCAGCCCCGGGACAGGTGACTCTGGAAACACCATATATTTT. Its translation is CASSPGTGDSGNTIYF.

This clonotype was seen at least ten times. This chain joins TRBV12-3 or TRBV12-4 and TRBJ2-7; D gene ambiguous. Trimming stripped 1 base from V and 6 bases from J, with 10 bases between. This CDR3 has 13 amino acids. The CDR3 sequence: CASSLVFGGEQYV. The CDR3 coding sequence is TGTGCCAGCAGTTTAGTATTTGGCGGCGAGCAGTACGTC.

In its sample, this clonotype was seen a few times. This chain links TRBV5-1 with TRBJ2-3, with 7 bases aligning to TRBD1. The V and J ends lost 1 base and 1 base, in that order; junction bases with no gene match: 9. In germline, CDR1 is SGHRS, CDR2 YFSETQ. The CDR3 contains 17 residues. CDR3 coding DNA: TGCGCCAGCAGCTTGTCGATAGGGGGCGCCGGCACAGATACGCAGTATTTT. This encodes CASSLSIGGAGTDTQYF.

With regard to this clonotype: A single base separates this from a much larger clone, so it may be a read error. V gene TRBV28 combines with J gene TRBJ2-1, with 11 bases aligning to TRBD2. CDR1 and CDR2 (germline): MDHEN, SYDVKM. The CDR3 has 19 residues. The CDR3 DNA reads as TGTGCCAACAGTTTATGGGCCGGGAGTAGCGGGAGGGATGACAATGAGCAGTTCTTC. Its translation: CANSLWAGSSGRDDNEQFF.

This chain joins TRBV19 and TRBJ1-1, with D possibly matching TRBD1 (6 bases). Germline loops: CDR1 LNHDA, CDR2 SQIVND (reference sequence). V was clipped by 7 bases and J by 4 bases, with 19 bases between them. The CDR3 is 15 residues long. CDR3 nucleotide sequence: TGTGCCAGTATCCCGGATCAGGGGTGGGGCACTGAAGCTTTCTTT. The encoded protein is CASIPDQGWGTEAFF.

This chain joins TRBV24-1 and TRBJ2-3, with D hard to call. CDR3 length: 12 residues. The V end was cut by 9 bases, the J end by 4 bases, with 10 bases between. Germline loops: CDR1 KGHDR, CDR2 SFDVKD. The CDR3: CATQGKADTQYF. The CDR3, as DNA: TGTGCCACCCAAGGGAAAGCAGATACGCAGTATTTT.

This chain connects TRBV5-5 to TRBJ2-1; D might be TRBD1 (5 bases). The CDR3 contains 13 residues. Trimming stripped 4 bases from V and 5 bases from J, with 10 bases between. Germline V gives CDR1 SGHKS, CDR2 YYEKEE (reference sequence). The CDR3 loop is CASSPRQHNEQFF. The CDR3 DNA reads as TGTGCCAGCAGCCCCAGACAGCACAATGAGCAGTTCTTC.

This chain joins TRBV20-1 and TRBJ1-4; 8 bases are shared with TRBD1. Germline CDR1 DFQATT, CDR2 SNEGSKA (reference sequence). The CDR3 totals 14 residues. V dropped 6 bases and J dropped 5; count of bases not matched to a gene: 8. The CDR3 spells CSAYTGGGNEKLFF. CDR3 sequence (DNA): TGCAGTGCATACACAGGGGGGGGGAATGAAAAACTGTTTTTT.

This clonotype occurred a few times. This chain uses TRBV27 with TRBJ2-3; 7 nucleotides line up with TRBD2. J gave up 3 bases and V 6 bases, and 9 bases lay outside the gene matches. This CDR3 spans 15 amino acids. The germline gives CDR1 MNHEY, CDR2 SMNVEV (reference sequence). The CDR3 is CASRPGLRRTDTQYF. The CDR3 DNA follows: TGTGCCAGCAGACCGGGACTACGTCGGACAGATACGCAGTATTTT.

The V and J genes are TRBV7-2 and TRBJ2-2, with D possibly TRBD2 on 6 matching bases. CDR1 and CDR2 (germline): SGHTA, FQGNSA. The CDR3 has 14 amino acids. V lost 8 bases and J lost 4, with 14 bases in between. The DNA for the CDR3 is TGTGCCAGCTTTAGGGGACTTACCACCGGGGAGCTGTTTTTT. It encodes CASFRGLTTGELFF.

This clonotype was seen repeatedly, ten times or more. The chain couples TRBV6-1 to TRBJ2-3, with 9 bases lining up with TRBD2. CDR1 and CDR2 (germline): MNHNS, SASEGT. After removal of 6 bases from V and 7 bases from J, the junction contained 14 bases not matched to a gene. This CDR3 is 16 amino acids long. CDR3 loop: CASSTGGLAGRNTQYF. The DNA for the CDR3 is TGTGCCAGCAGCACGGGAGGGCTAGCGGGAAGGAATACGCAGTATTTT.

In its sample, this clonotype was seen once. The genes are TRBV30 and TRBJ2-1; 7 nucleotides line up with TRBD2. The CDR3 sequence is 15 residues long. The germline V gene encodes CDR1 GTSNPN and CDR2 SVGIG (reference sequence). V was clipped by 0 bases and J by 7 bases; unmatched bases: 9. CDR3 region: CAWSVGGRSGNEQFF. The CDR3 DNA follows: TGTGCCTGGAGTGTGGGCGGGAGATCGGGTAATGAGCAGTTCTTC.

The V gene is TRBV4-1, the J gene TRBJ2-7; D is perhaps TRBD2 (7 bases). CDR3 length: 18 residues. The germline V and J ends were trimmed by 0 bases and 3 bases, with 21 bases remaining between them. Germline CDR1 MGHRA, CDR2 YSYEKL. CDR3 residues: CASSQDPGGLQILYEQYF. Written as DNA, the CDR3 is TGCGCCAGCAGCCAAGATCCGGGGGGCCTACAAATCCTCTACGAGCAGTACTTC.

The chain employs TRBV28 and TRBJ2-7; a possible D gene is TRBD2 (6 bases). The germline gives CDR1 MDHEN, CDR2 SYDVKM. There are 14 residues in the CDR3. V gave up 3 bases and J gave up 2 bases, with 11 bases separating them. The CDR3 loop reads CASSLAGIPYEQYV. The CDR3 bases are TGTGCCAGCAGTTTGGCGGGAATCCCCTACGAGCAGTACGTC.

This sequence joins TRBV20-1 and TRBJ2-1, with D hard to call. Per the germline V gene, CDR1 is DFQATT and CDR2 is SNEGSKA (reference sequence). V lost 3 bases to trimming and J lost 3 bases, with 6 bases between them. The CDR3 is 12 amino acids. The CDR3 DNA sequence: TGCAGTGCTAGGGTAGTCTACAATGAGCAGTTCTTC. It yields the protein CSARVVYNEQFF.

The CDR3 region is CASSYYPAGAGDTQYF. CDR3 coding DNA: TGTGCCAGCAGTTACTACCCAGCGGGAGCAGGAGATACGCAGTATTTT. This sequence joins TRBV6-5 and TRBJ2-3, with 8 bases that match TRBD2. The trim removed 1 base at V and 5 bases at J, leaving 8 bases unmatched. CDR1 is MNHEY, CDR2 SVGAGI, per germline. The CDR3 has 16 amino acids.